Listed below are T cell receptor beta chains from one sample, sequenced in a study of OX40 agonist ivuxolimab in advanced cancers. The protocol was immunoSEQ multiplex PCR, while the TCRdb copy is restricted to in-frame clones and leaves out a portion. There are 77,000 or so clones in the sample; approximately 95% occur only once, and around 0.32% lies in the top ten. The material was CD4+ or CD8+ T cells sorted from blood, obtained in a trial of the OX40 agonist ivuxolimab. Receptor source: an adult with an advanced solid tumor such as melanoma, head and neck, liver or kidney cancer. Each CDR3 is given with its conserved first and last residue. D genes are given only for firm matches. Clone size is not always given. Where it is, it says once, few, many or a class for expanded clones.

D gene	V gene	clone size	J gene	CDR3 protein	CDR3 DNA
NA	TRBV6-1	NA	TRBJ2-3	CASMLASGTDTQYF	TGTGCCAGCATGCTGGCTAGCGGCACAGATACGCAGTATTTT
NA	TRBV6-5	NA	TRBJ1-2	CASSQGYGYTF	TGTGCCAGCAGCCAGGGGTATGGCTACACCTTC
TRBD1	TRBV10-1	once	TRBJ1-1	CASSRNRGNVQMNTEAFF	TGCGCCAGCAGTAGAAACAGGGGAAACGTGCAGATGAACACTGAAGCTTTCTTT
NA	TRBV10-3	NA	TRBJ1-2	CAISELQSGLYGYTF	TGTGCCATCAGTGAGCTCCAGTCGGGTCTCTATGGCTACACCTTC
TRBD1	TRBV10-3	NA	TRBJ1-5	CAISPDRGGDQPQHF	TGTGCCATCAGCCCGGACAGGGGTGGGGATCAGCCCCAGCATTTT
NA	TRBV7-8	NA	TRBJ1-5	CASSLDSNQPQHF	TGTGCCAGCAGCCTCGACAGCAATCAGCCCCAGCATTTT
NA	TRBV19	NA	TRBJ2-4	CASSGTLIGNIQYF	TGTGCCAGTAGCGGGACATTGATCGGAAACATTCAGTACTTC
NA	TRBV5-6	NA	TRBJ1-5	CASSLEGQPQHF	TGTGCCAGCAGCTTGGAAGGGCAGCCCCAGCATTTT
NA	TRBV30	NA	TRBJ1-5	CAWSDKGNQPQHF	TGTGCCTGGAGTGATAAGGGCAATCAGCCCCAGCATTTT
NA	TRBV7-8	NA	TRBJ1-5	CASSPLMSGQPQHF	TGTGCCAGCAGCCCGTTAATGAGCGGTCAGCCCCAGCATTTT
NA	TRBV7-2	NA	TRBJ1-3	CASSLVPGRGNTIYF	TGTGCCAGCAGCTTAGTACCAGGGCGAGGAAACACCATATATTTT
TRBD2	TRBV9	NA	TRBJ2-7	CASSPGLAGSPSEQYF	TGTGCCAGCAGCCCGGGACTAGCGGGGTCCCCCTCCGAGCAGTACTTC
TRBD1	TRBV28	NA	TRBJ1-4	CASSSGQAGAEKLFF	TGTGCCAGCAGTTCGGGACAGGCCGGAGCGGAAAAACTGTTTTTT
NA	TRBV5-1	NA	TRBJ1-1	CASSLVGSMNTEAFF	TGCGCCAGCAGCTTGGTCGGGTCTATGAACACTGAAGCTTTCTTT
NA	TRBV10-3	few	TRBJ2-7	CASRVSSYEQYF	TGTGCCAGCAGGGTGAGCTCCTACGAGCAGTACTTC
NA	TRBV10-3	NA	TRBJ1-1	CAISEGDTEAFF	TGTGCCATCAGTGAGGGTGACACTGAAGCTTTCTTT
TRBD2	TRBV4-2	NA	TRBJ2-1	CASSHASGGYNEQFF	TGTGCCAGCAGCCATGCTAGCGGGGGGTACAATGAGCAGTTCTTC
TRBD2	TRBV4-3	NA	TRBJ2-1	CASSQDLAGFNEQFF	TGCGCCAGCAGCCAAGATCTAGCGGGGTTCAATGAGCAGTTCTTC
NA	TRBV9	NA	TRBJ1-3	CASSETHRNTIYF	TGTGCCAGCAGCGAGACCCATAGAAACACCATATATTTT
NA	TRBV5-1	NA	TRBJ1-1	CASSLFLQSTEAFF	TGCGCCAGCAGCTTGTTTTTGCAGTCCACTGAAGCTTTCTTT
TRBD1	TRBV5-6	NA	TRBJ2-1	CASSGDRVFSNEQFF	TGTGCCAGCAGCGGCGACAGGGTATTCTCCAATGAGCAGTTCTTC
TRBD1	TRBV6-5	NA	TRBJ1-1	CASSYHPGQGTTEAFF	TGTGCCAGCAGTTACCACCCGGGACAGGGGACCACTGAAGCTTTCTTT
NA	TRBV7-9	NA	TRBJ2-2	CASSLEVAGELFF	TGTGCCAGCAGCTTAGAGGTGGCCGGGGAGCTGTTTTTT
NA	TRBV5-5	NA	TRBJ2-2	CASSLIGGFNTGELFF	TGTGCCAGCAGCTTGATTGGCGGGTTCAACACCGGGGAGCTGTTTTTT
NA	TRBV11-2	NA	TRBJ2-2	CASSLDSGGGELFF	TGTGCCAGCAGCTTAGATTCCGGGGGCGGGGAGCTGTTTTTT
NA	TRBV5-1	NA	TRBJ2-3	CASSLRTASTDTQYF	TGCGCCAGCAGCTTGAGGACAGCTAGCACAGATACGCAGTATTTT
NA	TRBV7-9	once	TRBJ2-2	CASSRPSSAMNTGELFF	TGTGCCAGCAGCCGTCCCTCTAGCGCGATGAACACCGGGGAGCTGTTTTTT